This entry lists 27 T cell receptor beta chains sequenced from one sample in a study of CD4 and CD8 cells across lung adenocarcinoma regions. One entry per CDR3 protein, called by TCRdb with MiXCR from the PCR reads. The profile covers almost 5,000 distinct CDR3 sequences, with 55% to 75% appearing a single time and about a sixth taken by the ten largest. Source material: CD4+ T cells from the center of a lung tumor. The source of these receptors is a male donor with lung adenocarcinoma. The CD4 and CD8 labels of this study may be unreliable.

The V and J genes are TRBV6-1 and TRBJ1-2; a weak D match, TRBD1 (5 bases). The CDR3 has 15 amino acids. In germline, CDR1 is MNHNS, CDR2 SASEGT. V lost 0 bases and J lost 5, with 13 bases in between. The CDR3 loop is CASSEAITGLYGYTF. Here the CDR3 DNA reads TGTGCCAGCAGTGAAGCTATCACAGGACTGTATGGCTACACCTTC.

A note on this clonotype: Relative to the germline gene, one junction end is altered; a read error may explain this. Here the CDR3 DNA reads TGTGCGGGCAGTGGGGGCTGTGACAAAGAGACGCAGTATTTC. This codes for CAGSGGCDKETQYF. This chain joins TRBV27 and TRBJ2-5; tentatively, D is TRBD1 (6 bases). Germline V gene lookup returns CDR1 MNHEY and CDR2 SMNVEV (reference sequence). The CDR3 consists of 14 residues.

This chain uses TRBV6-1 with TRBJ2-1; 7 bases map to TRBD2. Germline lookup yields CDR1 MNHNS and CDR2 SASEGT. Losses at the gene ends were 4 bases for V and 7 bases for J; bases not matched to a gene: 4. The CDR3 has 13 residues. CDR3 residues: CASSAREVNEQFF. CDR3 nucleotide sequence: TGTGCCAGCAGTGCACGGGAGGTGAATGAGCAGTTCTTC.

The chain couples TRBV6-1 to TRBJ2-5; 15 nucleotides match TRBD2. With V trimmed by 3 bases and J by 11 bases, 16 bases remained unmatched. There are 18 residues in the CDR3. Germline CDR1 reads MNHNS; CDR2 reads SASEGT. The CDR3 is CASSEGRTSGGARNEQYF. As DNA, the CDR3 is TGTGCCAGCAGTGAGGGCCGGACTAGCGGGGGGGCGAGGAATGAGCAGTACTTC.

On this clonotype itself: The junction differs from germline at one of its ends, possibly a read error. This rearrangement joins TRBV24-1 to TRBJ2-3; 9 bases are shared with TRBD2. CDR3 length: 19 amino acids. Germline V lookup: CDR1 KGHDR, CDR2 SFDVKD. The CDR3 DNA reads as TGTGCCACCAGTGACCCCCTGGGGTCTGGCGGGGGGGGCCAAGAGACCCAGTACTTT. Its protein is CATSDPLGSGGGGQETQYF.

The genes are TRBV11-3 and TRBJ2-1, with D unclear. Per the germline V gene, CDR1 is SGHNT and CDR2 is YENEEA. Trimming cost V 5 bases and J 3 bases, with 14 bases left between them. The CDR3 spans 15 residues. The CDR3 here is CASSPETDVYNEQFF. For the CDR3, the DNA is TGTGCCAGCAGCCCAGAGACTGACGTCTACAATGAGCAGTTCTTC.

On this clonotype itself: A junction boundary mismatches the germline segment, possibly from a read error. The J gene is TRBJ2-3, the V gene TRBV6-1; unclear D gene. Germline CDR1 and CDR2: MNHNS and SASEGT. This CDR3 comprises 14 residues. The DNA for the CDR3 is TGTGCGAGCAGTGGGAAGGGTGACCAAGAGACCCAGTACTTT. This encodes CASSGKGDQETQYF.

The V gene is TRBV3-1, the J gene TRBJ2-4; D may be TRBD1 (5 bases). The CDR3 is 12 residues long. Germline V lookup: CDR1 LGHDT, CDR2 YNNKEL (reference sequence). In nucleotides, the CDR3 is TGTGCGGGGCTGTGCGCCAAAAATACTCAGTACTTC. Translating gives CAGLCAKNTQYF.

As to this clonotype: A much larger clone differs by one base, so this may be a read error. The CDR3, as DNA: TGTGCCAGCAGTGAAGCTATGGTAGGGGAGCAGTACTTC. This gives the protein CASSEAMVGEQYF. The genes are TRBV6-1 and TRBJ2-1; no clear D gene. The assigned J gene may be wrong: the sequence end matches TRBJ2-7 better. The CDR3 extends over 13 amino acids. Germline assignment: CDR1 MNHNS and CDR2 SASEGT.

A word on this clonotype: Relative to the germline gene, one junction end is altered; a read error may explain this. The chain uses TRBV6-1 and TRBJ2-4, with D maybe TRBD2 (6 bases). The CDR3 runs 16 residues. The germline CDR1 and CDR2 sequences are MNHNS and SASEGT. CDR3 bases: TGTGCCAGCACCTCGGACTGGGGAGGCAGGGAAAACACTCAGTACTTC. This sequence encodes CASTSDWGGRENTQYF.

Turning to this clonotype: An end of the junction does not agree with germline; a read error may underlie this. The chain employs TRBV6-5 and TRBJ2-2, with 9 bases fitting TRBD2. CDR3 length: 17 amino acids. Germline values: CDR1 MNHEY, CDR2 SVGAGI. The CDR3 region is CASSYSPASGNSGELFF. The DNA of the CDR3 is TGTGCCAGCAGTTACTCCCCCGCTAGCGGGAACTCCGGGGAGCTGTTCTTT.

The CDR3 loop reads CASSLAGTGDYNEQFF. The CDR3 DNA reads as TGTGCCAGCAGCTTGGCCGGGACAGGGGATTACAATGAGCAGTTCTTC. The V call is TRBV7-9, the J call TRBJ2-1; 10 nucleotides match TRBD1. Germline V lookup: CDR1 SEHNR, CDR2 FQNEAQ (reference sequence). V lost 3 bases and J lost 4; bases outside the gene matches: 6. This CDR3 is built from 16 residues.

As regards this clonotype: A read error may produce the germline difference seen at one junction end. This sequence joins TRBV6-1 and TRBJ2-5; no clear D. The germline V gene encodes CDR1 MNHNS and CDR2 SASEGT. The CDR3 extends over 14 amino acids. The CDR3 DNA sequence: TGTGCGGGCAGTGCGCAGCGCGACCCAGAGACGCAGTACTTC. The encoded protein is CAGSAQRDPETQYF.

This clonotype rates as medium-sized (0.01 to 0.1%). The J gene is TRBJ1-1, the V gene TRBV4-2, with 7 bases aligning to TRBD1. The CDR3 extends over 16 amino acids. V was pared by 0 bases and J by 2 bases, with 6 bases of the junction left unmatched. Germline V gives CDR1 LGHNA, CDR2 YNFKEQ. CDR3 residues: CASSQEDGTANTEAFF. In nucleotides, the CDR3 is TGTGCCAGCAGCCAAGAAGACGGGACAGCCAACACTGAAGCTTTCTTT.

The chain employs TRBV6-1 and TRBJ1-5, with TRBD1 matching over 7 bases. In germline, CDR1 is MNHNS, CDR2 SASEGT. The V segment lost 11 bases and the J segment 11 bases; nucleotides outside the gene matches: 15. This CDR3 is 13 amino acids long. The CDR3 region is CAAKRQGGWTQHF. The CDR3 DNA is TGTGCCGCTAAACGGCAGGGGGGATGGACCCAGCATTTT.

The chain carries TRBV6-1 and TRBJ2-5; D remains unclear. This CDR3 is 12 amino acids long. Germline V CDR1 and CDR2: MNHNS, SASEGT. V lost 5 bases and J lost 5, with 9 bases in between. The CDR3 loop reads CASSQLRETQYF. The CDR3 DNA follows: TGTGCCAGCAGTCAGCTCCGGGAGACCCAGTACTTC.

This chain connects TRBV7-2 to TRBJ2-1; 10 bases map to TRBD2. Trimming cost V 5 bases and J 3 bases; bases outside gene matches: 4. Germline V lookup: CDR1 SGHTA, CDR2 FQGNSA. The CDR3 spans 15 residues. In DNA form, the CDR3 reads TGTGCCAGCAGCCATACTAGCGGGGTCTACAATGAGCAGTTCTTC. It yields the protein CASSHTSGVYNEQFF.

The V call is TRBV6-5, the J call TRBJ1-6; D remains ambiguous. Trimming stripped 6 bases from V and 6 bases from J, with 15 bases between. Germline loops: CDR1 MNHEY, CDR2 SVGAGI. The CDR3 length is 15 residues. The CDR3 region has the DNA TGTGCCAGCAGATTTACTCGAGATGTTAATTCACCCCTCCACTTT. Amino acid sequence: CASRFTRDVNSPLHF.

J is TRBJ2-6 and V is TRBV12-3 or TRBV12-4, with TRBD1 matching over 9 bases. The CDR3 length is 15 residues. The junction had 4 bases not matched to a gene; V was cut back by 6 bases and J by 4 bases. The CDR3 DNA reads as TGTGCCAGCAGCCGGACAGGGGTCGGGGCCAACGTCCTGACTTTC. It encodes CASSRTGVGANVLTF.

The rearrangement uses TRBV6-1 and TRBJ1-6; D gene ambiguous. This CDR3 is built from 15 residues. Trimming took off 6 bases at V and 7 bases at J, with 16 bases between the two ends. The germline CDR1 and CDR2 sequences are MNHNS and SASEGT. CDR3 nucleotide sequence: TGTGCCAGCAGCCAACGACCAATTTTCAATTCACCCCTCCACTTT. Translation: CASSQRPIFNSPLHF.

About this clonotype: At one boundary the junction diverges from the germline segment, which might be a read error. The chain combines TRBV25-1 with TRBJ2-4; weak D call: TRBD2 (6 bases). CDR1 is MGHDK, CDR2 SYGVNS, per germline. The CDR3 extends over 16 amino acids. CDR3 nucleotides: TGTGCCAGCAGTGCGGCGGGGCTGGGAGCCAAAAACATGCAGTACTTC. This encodes CASSAAGLGAKNMQYF.

The J gene is TRBJ2-3, the V gene TRBV27, with 10 bases that match TRBD1. Germline-derived CDR1 and CDR2 are MNHEY and SMNVEV (reference sequence). The V segment lost 6 bases and the J segment 6 bases; nucleotides outside the gene matches: 9. The CDR3 consists of 15 residues. CDR3 in amino acids: CASSRRTGGGDTQYF. The CDR3 DNA reads TGTGCCAGCAGCCGAAGGACAGGGGGTGGGGATACGCAGTATTTT.

The genes are TRBV5-1 and TRBJ1-2, with D perhaps matching TRBD1 (5 bases). The V and J ends lost 4 bases and 1 base respectively, with 17 bases between them. CDR3 length equals 16 residues. The germline V gene encodes CDR1 SGHRS and CDR2 YFSETQ. The CDR3 sequence: CASSPSVPGGNYGYTF. CDR3 coding DNA: TGCGCCAGCAGCCCGTCGGTCCCGGGGGGTAACTATGGCTACACCTTC.

With regard to this clonotype: At one boundary the junction diverges from the germline segment, which might be a read error. J is TRBJ2-2 and V is TRBV6-1; 9 bases are a match to TRBD2. CDR1 and CDR2 (germline): MNHNS, SASEGT. There are 15 residues in the CDR3. The CDR3 sequence: CASSRTSATSGELFF. The CDR3 nucleotides read TGTGCCAGCAGTCGGACTAGCGCGACCTCCGGGGAGCTGTTCTTC.

The rearrangement links TRBV5-1 to TRBJ2-1; no definite D call. The CDR3 is 17 amino acids. V lost 0 bases to trimming and J lost 6 bases, with 19 bases between them. Germline V gives CDR1 SGHRS, CDR2 YFSETQ. The CDR3 coding sequence is TGCGCCAGCAGCTTGGCGGAAGGTAGTGATGTTCCCAATGAGCAGTTCTTC. This sequence encodes CASSLAEGSDVPNEQFF. Variable domain in full (rest from reference TRBV5-1 and TRBJ2-1): KAGVTQTPRYLIKTRGQQVTLSCSPISGHRSVSWYQQTPGQGLQFLFEYFSETQRNKGNFPGRFSGRQFSNSRSEMNVSTLELGDSALYLCASSLAEGSDVPNEQFFGPGTRLTVL.

This clonotype was seen a few times. The rearrangement links TRBV7-2 to TRBJ2-6; possibly TRBD1 for D (5 bases). This CDR3 has 17 amino acids. Deletions cut 2 bases from V and 0 bases from J, with 11 bases between. Germline V gene data show CDR1 as SGHTA and CDR2 as FQGNSA. As DNA, the CDR3 is TGTGCCAGCAGCTTACAGCACAGGCTCTCTGGGGCCAACGTCCTGACTTTC. Its protein product is CASSLQHRLSGANVLTF.

About this clonotype: Germline is not matched at one junction end, which may reflect a read error. V and J are TRBV6-1 and TRBJ2-1; TRBD2 matches 9 bases. From germline, CDR1 is MNHNS and CDR2 SASEGT. The CDR3 is 15 residues long. CDR3 in DNA: TGTGCCAGCAGAGTCGGGCTAGCGGGAAACAATGCGCAGTTCTTT. It is translated as CASRVGLAGNNAQFF.